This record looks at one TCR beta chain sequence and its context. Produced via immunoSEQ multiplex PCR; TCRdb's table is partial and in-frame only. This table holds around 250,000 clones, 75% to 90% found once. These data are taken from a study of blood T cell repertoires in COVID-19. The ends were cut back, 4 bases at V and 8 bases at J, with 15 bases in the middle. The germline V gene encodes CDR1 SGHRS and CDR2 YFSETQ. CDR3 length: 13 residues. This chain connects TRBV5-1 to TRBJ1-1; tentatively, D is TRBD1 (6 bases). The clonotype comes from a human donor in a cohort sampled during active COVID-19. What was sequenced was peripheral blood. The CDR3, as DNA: TGCGCCAGCAGCCCTGGACAGCTTATGGAAGCTTTCTTT. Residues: CASSPGQLMEAFF.